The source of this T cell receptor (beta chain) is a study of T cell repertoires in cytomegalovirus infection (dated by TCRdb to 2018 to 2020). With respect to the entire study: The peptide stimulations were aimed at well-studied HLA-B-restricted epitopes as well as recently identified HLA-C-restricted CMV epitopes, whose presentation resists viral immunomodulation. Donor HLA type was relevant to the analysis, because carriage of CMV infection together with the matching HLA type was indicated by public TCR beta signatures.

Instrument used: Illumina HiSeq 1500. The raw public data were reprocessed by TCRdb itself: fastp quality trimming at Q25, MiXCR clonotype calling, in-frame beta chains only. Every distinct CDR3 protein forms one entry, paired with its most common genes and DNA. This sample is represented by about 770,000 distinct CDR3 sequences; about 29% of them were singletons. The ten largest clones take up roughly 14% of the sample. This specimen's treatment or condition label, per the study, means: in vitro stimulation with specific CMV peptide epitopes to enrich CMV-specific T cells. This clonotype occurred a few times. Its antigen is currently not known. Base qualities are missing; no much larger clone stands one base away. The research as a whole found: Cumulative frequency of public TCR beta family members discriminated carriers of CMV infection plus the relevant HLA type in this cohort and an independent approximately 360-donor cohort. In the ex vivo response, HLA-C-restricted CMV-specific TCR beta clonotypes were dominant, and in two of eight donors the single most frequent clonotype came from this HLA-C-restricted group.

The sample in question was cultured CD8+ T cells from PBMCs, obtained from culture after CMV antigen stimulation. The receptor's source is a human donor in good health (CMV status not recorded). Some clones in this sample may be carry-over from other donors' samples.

For the CDR3, the sequence is CASSESRVSHEQYF. The sequence in DNA is TGTGCCAGCAGTGAATCTCGGGTAAGCCACGAGCAGTACTTC. The rearranged chain carries TRBV6-6 and TRBJ2-7; the D gene identity is not certain. The germline V gene encodes CDR1 MNHNY and CDR2 SVGAGI (reference sequence). V sheds 5 bases and J sheds 5 bases, leaving 16 bases between their ends. From the cysteine through the phenylalanine, the CDR3 covers 14 amino acids. The kept DNA is CDR3 alone, 42 bases in frame from the first base.